The rows below give T cell receptor beta chains drawn from one sample of a study of T cells in Graves' hyperthyroidism and ophthalmopathy. One entry per CDR3 protein, called by TCRdb with MiXCR from the multiplex PCR reads. The sample consists of about 480,000 distinct CDR3 sequences, around a quarter of them appearing once. Sequenced: blood. The receptors shown here come from a woman in her 30s with Graves' ophthalmopathy. Both conserved end residues are part of each CDR3. A D gene is named only where the DNA matches it firmly. Clone sizes are given selectively: once, few, many, or a class where the clone is expanded.

clone size	V gene	J gene	D gene	CDR3 length	CDR3 DNA	CDR3 protein
many	TRBV18	TRBJ1-3	NA	15	TGTGCCAGCTCACCCCTGGGGACCGCTGGAAACACCATATATTTT	CASSPLGTAGNTIYF
NA	TRBV5-1	TRBJ2-7	NA	15	TGCGCCAGCAGCTTGGGACCCTATACAGGGCCCGAGCAGTACTTC	CASSLGPYTGPEQYF
few	TRBV12-3/TRBV12-4	TRBJ1-1	NA	16	TGTGCCAGCAGTTCCAGTAAGGGACACTCCGCCGCTGAAGCTTTCTTT	CASSSSKGHSAAEAFF
many	TRBV12-3/TRBV12-4	TRBJ2-4	TRBD1	15	TGTGCCAGCAGTTTAGGGGGGACAGGGGGAAACATTCAGTACTTC	CASSLGGTGGNIQYF
many	TRBV5-1	TRBJ1-2	TRBD1	14	TGCGCCAGCAGCCCGGGACAGGGGAGCTATGGCTACACCTTC	CASSPGQGSYGYTF
few	TRBV15	TRBJ1-1	NA	15	TGTGCCACCAGCAGAGATCCGAGGGATGTCACTGAAGCTTTCTTT	CATSRDPRDVTEAFF
many	TRBV2	TRBJ2-3	TRBD2	15	TGTGCCAGCAGGAGGGCTAGCGGGGGGTGGGATACGCAGTATTTT	CASRRASGGWDTQYF
many	TRBV5-1	TRBJ2-5	NA	14	TGCGCCAGCAGCTTGGTGGGGGACCAAGAGACCCAGTACTTC	CASSLVGDQETQYF
NA	TRBV7-2	TRBJ2-7	NA	15	TGTGCCAGCAGTTCTCGAGGTACATTGGAAATCGAGCAGTACTTC	CASSSRGTLEIEQYF
NA	TRBV15	TRBJ2-5	NA	17	TGTGCCACCAGCAGAGTCTTGGTTACAGGGTGGACGGAGACCCAGTACTTC	CATSRVLVTGWTETQYF
many	TRBV5-1	TRBJ2-7	NA	12	TGCGCCAGCACCTCGGGGGCCTACGAGCAGTACTTC	CASTSGAYEQYF
NA	TRBV6-1	TRBJ1-2	TRBD1	13	TGTGCCAGCGTGGGGGACAGGGGGCAGGGCTACACCTTC	CASVGDRGQGYTF
many	TRBV20-1	TRBJ2-7	TRBD1	15	TGCAGTGCTAGAGATCGTAGACAGGGCTCCTACGAGCAGTACTTC	CSARDRRQGSYEQYF
few	TRBV30	TRBJ1-1	TRBD1	12	TGTGCCTGGAATGACAGGGGGACTGAAGCTTTCTTT	CAWNDRGTEAFF
many	TRBV20-1	TRBJ1-2	NA	16	TGCAGTGCTAGAGATAAGCGATTTCGACGGGACTATGGCTACACCTTC	CSARDKRFRRDYGYTF
few	TRBV29-1	TRBJ2-7	NA	17	TGCAGCGTTGAGACAGGGTTCTCGGCTAGCGGTTCCTACGAGCAGTACTTC	CSVETGFSASGSYEQYF
many	TRBV4-1	TRBJ2-7	TRBD2	17	TGCGCCAGCAGCCAATGGGGGGGGATTCGATTCGCCTACGAGCAGTACTTC	CASSQWGGIRFAYEQYF
many	TRBV9	TRBJ2-7	TRBD1	15	TGTGCCAGCAGCGTAGATGGGACAGGGGTATACGAGCAGTACTTC	CASSVDGTGVYEQYF
many	TRBV12-3/TRBV12-4	TRBJ2-5	NA	16	TGTGCCAGCAGGGAGGACAGTTTTACAAATCGAGAGACCCAGTACTTC	CASREDSFTNRETQYF
many	TRBV7-9	TRBJ1-3	NA	14	TGTGCCAGCAGCCAACAAGCCTCTGGAAACACCATATATTTT	CASSQQASGNTIYF
NA	TRBV27	TRBJ2-7	TRBD1	16	TGTGCCAGCAGCGAGTTCACCGGGACAGGGAACTACGAGCAGTACTTC	CASSEFTGTGNYEQYF
many	TRBV4-1	TRBJ1-2	NA	14	TGCGCCAGCAGCCAGTTCCCGGGCCCCTATGGCTACACCTTC	CASSQFPGPYGYTF
many	TRBV30	TRBJ2-4	TRBD2	14	TGTGCCTGGCATCCCTCCGGGACTAGGAACATTCAGTACTTC	CAWHPSGTRNIQYF
many	TRBV20-1	TRBJ1-1	NA	13	TGCAGTGCTAGAGGGACAGCGAACACTGAAGCTTTCTTT	CSARGTANTEAFF
NA	TRBV20-1	TRBJ2-7	TRBD1	14	TGCAGTACCCGACCGGGACAGGGGGGCTACGAGCAGTACTTC	CSTRPGQGGYEQYF
few	TRBV5-1	TRBJ1-2	NA	15	TGCGCCAGCAGCTTGGGGTCGACAGGCCCGTATGGCTACACCTTC	CASSLGSTGPYGYTF
many	TRBV11-1	TRBJ1-2	NA	12	TGTGCCAGCAGCTTATCAGGGAAGGGCTACACCTTC	CASSLSGKGYTF
many	TRBV7-8	TRBJ2-7	TRBD1	15	TGTGCCAGCACCGACCAGTGGGGACAGGGGTACGAGCAGTACTTC	CASTDQWGQGYEQYF
NA	TRBV10-3	TRBJ2-3	TRBD2	17	TGTGCCATCAGTGAGCCGTTAAGCGGGACTAACACAGATACGCAGTATTTT	CAISEPLSGTNTDTQYF
many	TRBV7-2	TRBJ1-1	NA	13	TGTGCCAGCTCTCCCCGTGGGGCCACTGAAGCTTTCTTT	CASSPRGATEAFF
few	TRBV20-1	TRBJ2-7	NA	16	TGCAGTGCTAGAGAGTGGGCTAGCGCGAGCTCCTACGAGCAGTACTTC	CSAREWASASSYEQYF
NA	TRBV2	TRBJ2-5	TRBD2	13	TGTGCCAGCAGTGGGGGACTAGTGGAGACCCAGTACTTC	CASSGGLVETQYF
many	TRBV10-3	TRBJ1-5	TRBD1	19	TGTGCCATCAGTGGGAGACAGGGGAGTGGTATGGATGGCAATCAGCCCCAGCATTTT	CAISGRQGSGMDGNQPQHF
many	TRBV6-5	TRBJ1-1	TRBD1	14	TGTGCCAGCAGTCAGGGGGGGCTGGGGACTGAAGCTTTCTTT	CASSQGGLGTEAFF
many	TRBV7-3	TRBJ1-1	TRBD1	13	TGTGCCAGCAGTCCTAACCAGGGGGTTGGAGCTTTCTTT	CASSPNQGVGAFF
NA	TRBV2	TRBJ2-7	NA	12	TGTGCCAGCAGGGACGATACCTACGAGCAGTACTTC	CASRDDTYEQYF
many	TRBV5-6	TRBJ2-5	NA	14	TGTGCCAGCAGGTACGGACGGAACCAAGAGACCCAGTACTTC	CASRYGRNQETQYF
many	TRBV20-1	TRBJ1-2	NA	13	TGCAGTGCCAAGGGGCAGACTAACTATGGCTACACCTTC	CSAKGQTNYGYTF
NA	TRBV2	TRBJ1-2	NA	13	TGTGCCAGCAGAAGCGGACAGAACTATGGCTACACCTTC	CASRSGQNYGYTF
many	TRBV7-9	TRBJ1-1	NA	14	TGTGCCAGCAGTTACACAATCGAAAACACTGAAGCTTTCTTT	CASSYTIENTEAFF
few	TRBV20-1	TRBJ2-2	TRBD1	13	TGCAGTGCGCGACAGGGGGTCACCGGGGAGCTGTTTTTT	CSARQGVTGELFF
few	TRBV19	TRBJ1-1	NA	14	TGTGCCAGTAGGACAGGCCACATGAACACTGAAGCTTTCTTT	CASRTGHMNTEAFF